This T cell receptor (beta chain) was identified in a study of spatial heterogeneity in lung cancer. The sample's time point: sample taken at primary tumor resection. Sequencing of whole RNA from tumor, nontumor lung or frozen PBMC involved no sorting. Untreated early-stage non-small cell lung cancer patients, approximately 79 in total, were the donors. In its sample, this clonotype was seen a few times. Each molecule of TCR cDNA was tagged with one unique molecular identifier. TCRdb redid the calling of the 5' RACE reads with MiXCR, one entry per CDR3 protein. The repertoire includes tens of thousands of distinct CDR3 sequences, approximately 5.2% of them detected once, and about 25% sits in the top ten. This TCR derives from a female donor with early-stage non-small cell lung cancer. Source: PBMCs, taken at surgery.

CDR3 bases: TGTGCCTGGAGTGTAAACGGGGCGAGAACAGATACGCAGTATTTT. This translates into CAWSVNGARTDTQYF. The rearrangement joins TRBV30 to TRBJ2-3; D possibly matches TRBD1 or TRBD2 (5 bases each). The V end was cut by 0 bases, the J end by 3 bases, with 13 bases between. Germline assignment: CDR1 GTSNPN and CDR2 SVGIG (reference sequence). CDR3 length equals 15 residues.